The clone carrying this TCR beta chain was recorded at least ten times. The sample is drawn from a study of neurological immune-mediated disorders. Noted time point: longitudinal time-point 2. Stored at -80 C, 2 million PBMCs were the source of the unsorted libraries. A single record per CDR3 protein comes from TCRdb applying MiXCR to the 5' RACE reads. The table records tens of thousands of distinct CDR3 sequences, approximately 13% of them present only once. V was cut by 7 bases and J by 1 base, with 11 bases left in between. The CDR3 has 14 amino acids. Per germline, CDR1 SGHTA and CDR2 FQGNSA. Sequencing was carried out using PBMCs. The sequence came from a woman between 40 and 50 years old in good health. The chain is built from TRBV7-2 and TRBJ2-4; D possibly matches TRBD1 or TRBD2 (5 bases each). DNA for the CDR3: TGTGCCAGCACCGGGGCGGAGGCCAAAAACATTCAGTACTTC. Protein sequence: CASTGAEAKNIQYF.